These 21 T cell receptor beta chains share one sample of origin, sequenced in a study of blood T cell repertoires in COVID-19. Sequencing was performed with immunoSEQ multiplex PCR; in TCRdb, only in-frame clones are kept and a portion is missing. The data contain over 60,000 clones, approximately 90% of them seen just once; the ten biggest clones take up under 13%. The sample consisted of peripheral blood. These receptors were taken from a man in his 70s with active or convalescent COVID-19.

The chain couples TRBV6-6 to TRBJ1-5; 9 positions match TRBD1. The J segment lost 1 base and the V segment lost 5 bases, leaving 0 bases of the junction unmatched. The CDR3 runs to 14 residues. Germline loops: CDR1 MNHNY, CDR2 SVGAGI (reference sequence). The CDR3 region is CASSGTGSNQPQHF. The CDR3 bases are TGTGCCAGCAGTGGGACAGGGAGCAATCAGCCCCAGCATTTT.

In nucleotides, the CDR3 is TGTGCCAGCAGTCCACGAAGGACAACCAATAGCAATCAGCCCCAGCATTTT. As protein: CASSPRRTTNSNQPQHF. The chain couples TRBV2 to TRBJ1-5; a possible D gene is TRBD1 (5 bases). Germline V gene lookup returns CDR1 SNHLY and CDR2 FYNNEI. Trimming cost V 5 bases and J 0 bases, with 17 bases left between them. There are 17 residues in the CDR3. Supplemented by reference TRBV2 and TRBJ1-5, the full variable domain reads EPEVTQTPSHQVTQMGQEVILRCVPISNHLYFYWYRQILGQKVEFLVSFYNNEISEKSEIFDDQFSVERPDGSNFTLKIRSTKLEDSAMYFCASSPRRTTNSNQPQHFGDGTRLSIL.

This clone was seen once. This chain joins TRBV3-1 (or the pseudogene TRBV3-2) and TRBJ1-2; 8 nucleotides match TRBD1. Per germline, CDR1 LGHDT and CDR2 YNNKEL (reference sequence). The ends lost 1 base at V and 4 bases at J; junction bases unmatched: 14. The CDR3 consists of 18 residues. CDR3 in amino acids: CASSQVQLLGTGPYGYTF. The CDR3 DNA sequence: TGTGCCAGCAGCCAAGTACAGCTTCTCGGGACAGGTCCCTATGGCTACACCTTC.

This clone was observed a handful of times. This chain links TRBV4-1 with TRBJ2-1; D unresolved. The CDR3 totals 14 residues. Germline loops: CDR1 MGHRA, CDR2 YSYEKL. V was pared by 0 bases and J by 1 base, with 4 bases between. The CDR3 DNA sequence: TGCGCCAGCAGCCAAGATTTATCCTACAATGAGCAGTTCTTC. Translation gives CASSQDLSYNEQFF.

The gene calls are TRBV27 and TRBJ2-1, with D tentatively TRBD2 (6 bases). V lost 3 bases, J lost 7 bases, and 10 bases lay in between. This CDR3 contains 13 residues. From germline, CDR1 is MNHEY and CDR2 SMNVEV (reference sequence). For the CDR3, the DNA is TGTGCCAGCAGTTTTCCCGGGAGTAATGAGCAGTTCTTC. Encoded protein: CASSFPGSNEQFF.

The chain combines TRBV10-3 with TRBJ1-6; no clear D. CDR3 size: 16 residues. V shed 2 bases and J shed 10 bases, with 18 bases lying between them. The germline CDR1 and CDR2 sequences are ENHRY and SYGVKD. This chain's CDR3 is CAISEVLQLQGSPLHF. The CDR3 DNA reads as TGTGCCATCAGTGAGGTTTTACAGCTCCAAGGATCACCCCTCCACTTT.

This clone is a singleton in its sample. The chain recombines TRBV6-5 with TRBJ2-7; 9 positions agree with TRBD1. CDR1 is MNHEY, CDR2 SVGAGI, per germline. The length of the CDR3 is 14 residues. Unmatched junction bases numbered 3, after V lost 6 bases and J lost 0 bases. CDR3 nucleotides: TGTGCCAGCAGCAGACAGGGGGGCTCCTACGAGCAGTACTTC. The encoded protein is CASSRQGGSYEQYF.

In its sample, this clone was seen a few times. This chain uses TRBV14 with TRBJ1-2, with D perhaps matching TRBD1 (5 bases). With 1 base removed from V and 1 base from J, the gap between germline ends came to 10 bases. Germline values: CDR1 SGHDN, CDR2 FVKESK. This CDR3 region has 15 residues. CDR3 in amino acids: CASSQGRGINYGYTF. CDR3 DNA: TGTGCCAGCAGCCAAGGACGGGGGATTAACTATGGCTACACCTTC.

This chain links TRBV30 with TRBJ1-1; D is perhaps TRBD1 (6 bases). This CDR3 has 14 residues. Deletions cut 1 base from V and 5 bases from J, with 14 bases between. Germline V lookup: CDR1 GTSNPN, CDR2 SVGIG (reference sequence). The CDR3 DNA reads TGTGCCTGGAGTGGATTGGGGGCTGGAACTGAAGCTTTCTTT. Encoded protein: CAWSGLGAGTEAFF. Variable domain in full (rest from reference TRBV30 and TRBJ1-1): SQTIHQWPATLVQPVGSPLSLECTVEGTSNPNLYWYRQAAGRGLQLLFYSVGIGQISSEVPQNLSASRPQDRQFILSSKKLLLSDSGFYLCAWSGLGAGTEAFFGQGTRLTVV.

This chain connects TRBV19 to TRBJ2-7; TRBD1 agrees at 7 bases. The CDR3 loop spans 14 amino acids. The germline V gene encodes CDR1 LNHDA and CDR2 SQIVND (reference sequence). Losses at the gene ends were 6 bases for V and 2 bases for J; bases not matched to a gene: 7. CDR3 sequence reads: CASSQRDRPYEQYF. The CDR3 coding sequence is TGTGCCAGTAGCCAAAGGGACAGACCCTACGAGCAGTACTTC. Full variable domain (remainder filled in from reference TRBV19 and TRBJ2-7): DGGITQSPKYLFRKEGQNVTLSCEQNLNHDAMYWYRQDPGQGLRLIYYSQIVNDFQKGDIAEGYSVSREKKESFPLTVTSAQKNPTAFYLCASSQRDRPYEQYFGPGTRLTVT.

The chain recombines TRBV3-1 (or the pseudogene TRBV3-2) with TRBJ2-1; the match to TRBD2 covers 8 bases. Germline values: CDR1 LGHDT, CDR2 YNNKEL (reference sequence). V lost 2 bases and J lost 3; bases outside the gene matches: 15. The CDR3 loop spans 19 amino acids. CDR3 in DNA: TGTGCCAGCAGCCAAAGGGTAGCGGGATGGGGGGGGTACTACAATGAGCAGTTCTTC. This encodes CASSQRVAGWGGYYNEQFF.

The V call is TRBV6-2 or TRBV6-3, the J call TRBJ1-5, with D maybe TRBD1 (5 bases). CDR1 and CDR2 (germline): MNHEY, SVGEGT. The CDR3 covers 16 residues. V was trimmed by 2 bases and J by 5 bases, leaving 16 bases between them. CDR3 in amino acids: CASSYPPGGLDQPQHF. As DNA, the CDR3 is TGTGCCAGCAGTTACCCACCCGGGGGTTTGGATCAGCCCCAGCATTTT.

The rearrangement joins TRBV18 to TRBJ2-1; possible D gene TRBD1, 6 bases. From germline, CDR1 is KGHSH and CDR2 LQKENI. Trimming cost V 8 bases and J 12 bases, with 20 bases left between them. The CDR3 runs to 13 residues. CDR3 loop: CASLGQRAEGQFF. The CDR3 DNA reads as TGTGCCAGCCTCGGACAGAGGGCAGAAGGGCAGTTCTTC.

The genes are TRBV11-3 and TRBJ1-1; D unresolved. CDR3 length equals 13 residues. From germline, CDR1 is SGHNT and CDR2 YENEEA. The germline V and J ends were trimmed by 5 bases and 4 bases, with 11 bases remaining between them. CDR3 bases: TGTGCCAGCAGCCCGGGTCCGGGCACTGAAGCTTTCTTT. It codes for CASSPGPGTEAFF.

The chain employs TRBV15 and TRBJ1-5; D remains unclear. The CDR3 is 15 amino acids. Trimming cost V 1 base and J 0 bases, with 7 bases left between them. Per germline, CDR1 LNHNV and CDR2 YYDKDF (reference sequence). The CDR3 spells CATSRAGVSNQPQHF. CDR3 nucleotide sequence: TGTGCCACCAGCAGAGCCGGGGTTAGCAATCAGCCCCAGCATTTT.

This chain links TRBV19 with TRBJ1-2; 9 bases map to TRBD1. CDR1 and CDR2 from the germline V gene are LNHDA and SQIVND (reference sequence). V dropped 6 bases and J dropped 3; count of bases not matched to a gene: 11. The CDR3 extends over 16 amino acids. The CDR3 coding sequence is TGTGCCAGTAGGCAACTCCGGGACAGGGATTACTATGGCTACACCTTC. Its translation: CASRQLRDRDYYGYTF.

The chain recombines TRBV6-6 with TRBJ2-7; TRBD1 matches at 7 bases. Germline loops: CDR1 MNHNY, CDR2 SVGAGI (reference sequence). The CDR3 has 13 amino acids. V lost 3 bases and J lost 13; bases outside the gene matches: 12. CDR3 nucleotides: TGTGCCAGCAGTTATAGCGCCCTCGACAGGGCATACTTC. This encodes CASSYSALDRAYF.

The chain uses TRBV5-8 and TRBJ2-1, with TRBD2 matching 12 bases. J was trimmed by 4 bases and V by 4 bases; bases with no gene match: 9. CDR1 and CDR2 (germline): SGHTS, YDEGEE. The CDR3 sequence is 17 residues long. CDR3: CASSRTMTSGRYNEQFF. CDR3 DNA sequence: TGTGCCAGCAGCCGGACGATGACTAGCGGGAGATACAATGAGCAGTTCTTC.

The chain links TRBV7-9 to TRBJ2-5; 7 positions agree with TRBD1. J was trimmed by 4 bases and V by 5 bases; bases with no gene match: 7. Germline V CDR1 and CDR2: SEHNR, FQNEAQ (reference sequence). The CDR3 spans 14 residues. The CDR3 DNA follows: TGTGCCAGCAGCATTGGACAGGCCAGAGAGACCCAGTACTTC. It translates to CASSIGQARETQYF.

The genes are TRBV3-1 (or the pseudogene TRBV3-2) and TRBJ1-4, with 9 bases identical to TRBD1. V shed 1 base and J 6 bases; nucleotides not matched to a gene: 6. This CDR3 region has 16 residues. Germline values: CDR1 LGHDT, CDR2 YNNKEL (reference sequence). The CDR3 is CASSQGGGTGHEKLFF. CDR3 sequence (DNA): TGTGCCAGCAGCCAAGGAGGCGGGACAGGGCATGAAAAACTGTTTTTT.

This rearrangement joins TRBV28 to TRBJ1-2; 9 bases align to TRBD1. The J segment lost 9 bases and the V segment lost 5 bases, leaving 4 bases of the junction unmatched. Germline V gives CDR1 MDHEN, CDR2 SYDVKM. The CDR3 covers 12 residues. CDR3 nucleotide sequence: TGTGCCAGCAGTCAAGGACAGGGGAGCTACACCTTC. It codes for CASSQGQGSYTF.